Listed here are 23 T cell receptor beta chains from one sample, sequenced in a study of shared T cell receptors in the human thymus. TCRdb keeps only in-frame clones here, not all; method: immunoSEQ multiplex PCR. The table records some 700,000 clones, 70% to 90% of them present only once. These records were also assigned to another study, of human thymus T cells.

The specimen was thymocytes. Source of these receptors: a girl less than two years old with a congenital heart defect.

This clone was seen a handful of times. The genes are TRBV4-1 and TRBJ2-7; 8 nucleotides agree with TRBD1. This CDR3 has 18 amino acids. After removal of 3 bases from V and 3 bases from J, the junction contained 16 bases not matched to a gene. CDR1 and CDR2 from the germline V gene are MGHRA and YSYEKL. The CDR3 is CASSQETGALNLLYEQYF. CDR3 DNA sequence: TGCGCCAGCAGCCAGGAGACAGGGGCCCTAAACCTTCTCTACGAGCAGTACTTC.

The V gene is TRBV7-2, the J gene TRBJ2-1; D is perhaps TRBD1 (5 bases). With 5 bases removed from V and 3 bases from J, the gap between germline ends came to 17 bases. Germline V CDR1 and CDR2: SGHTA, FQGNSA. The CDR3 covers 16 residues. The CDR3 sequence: CASSGATWGYYNEQFF. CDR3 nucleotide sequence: TGTGCCAGCAGCGGGGCGACGTGGGGCTACTACAATGAGCAGTTCTTC.

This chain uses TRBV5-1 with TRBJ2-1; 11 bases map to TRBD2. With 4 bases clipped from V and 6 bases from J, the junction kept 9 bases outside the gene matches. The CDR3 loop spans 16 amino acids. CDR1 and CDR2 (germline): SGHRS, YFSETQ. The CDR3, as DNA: TGCGCCAGCAGCGACCTACTAGCGGGGGACTCCAATGAGCAGTTCTTC. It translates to CASSDLLAGDSNEQFF.

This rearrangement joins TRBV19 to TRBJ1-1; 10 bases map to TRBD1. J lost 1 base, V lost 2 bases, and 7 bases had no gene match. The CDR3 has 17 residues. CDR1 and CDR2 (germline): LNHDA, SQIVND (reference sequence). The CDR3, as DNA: TGTGCCAGTAGTATAAGACAGGGGGCTTTATCGAACACTGAAGCTTTCTTT. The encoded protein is CASSIRQGALSNTEAFF.

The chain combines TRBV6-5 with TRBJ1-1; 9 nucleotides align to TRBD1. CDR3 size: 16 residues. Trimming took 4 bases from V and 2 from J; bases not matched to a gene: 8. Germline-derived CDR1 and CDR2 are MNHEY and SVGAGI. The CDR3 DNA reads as TGTGCCAGCAGTTTACGGGACAGGGTTCAAAACACTGAAGCTTTCTTT. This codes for CASSLRDRVQNTEAFF.

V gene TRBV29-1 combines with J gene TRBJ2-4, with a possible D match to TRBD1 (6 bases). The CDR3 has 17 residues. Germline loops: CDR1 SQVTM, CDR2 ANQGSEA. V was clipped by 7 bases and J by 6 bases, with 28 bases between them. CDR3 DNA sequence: TGCAGCGCCGCCCGGTGGGTACAGGGCTATTCGGGAAACATTCAGTACTTC. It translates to CSAARWVQGYSGNIQYF.

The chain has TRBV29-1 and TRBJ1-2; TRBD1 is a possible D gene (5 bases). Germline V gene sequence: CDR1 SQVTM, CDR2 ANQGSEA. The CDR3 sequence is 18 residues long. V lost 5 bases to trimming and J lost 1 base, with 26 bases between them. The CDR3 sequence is CSVKGLRATSSNNYGYTF. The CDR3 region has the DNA TGCAGCGTTAAGGGACTACGAGCGACATCCTCAAATAACTATGGCTACACCTTC.

The CDR3 reads CASSQIGHPIQPQHF. As DNA, the CDR3 is TGTGCCAGCAGCCAAATTGGGCACCCGATCCAGCCCCAGCATTTT. V gene TRBV4-2 combines with J gene TRBJ1-5; D unclear. CDR1 is LGHNA, CDR2 YNFKEQ, per germline. There are 15 residues in the CDR3. V was clipped by 2 bases and J by 7 bases, with 15 bases between them.

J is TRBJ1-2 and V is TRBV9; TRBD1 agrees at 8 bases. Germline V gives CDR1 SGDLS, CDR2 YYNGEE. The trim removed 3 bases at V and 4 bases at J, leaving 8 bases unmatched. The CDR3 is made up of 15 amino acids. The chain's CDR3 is CASSDRRTGPYGYTF. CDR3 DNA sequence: TGTGCCAGCAGCGACCGGAGGACAGGGCCCTATGGCTACACCTTC. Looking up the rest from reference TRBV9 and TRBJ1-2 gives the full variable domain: DSGVTQTPKHLITATGQRVTLRCSPRSGDLSVYWYQQSLDQGLQFLIQYYNGEERAKGNILERFSAQQFPDLHSELNLSSLELGDSALYFCASSDRRTGPYGYTFGSGTRLTVV.

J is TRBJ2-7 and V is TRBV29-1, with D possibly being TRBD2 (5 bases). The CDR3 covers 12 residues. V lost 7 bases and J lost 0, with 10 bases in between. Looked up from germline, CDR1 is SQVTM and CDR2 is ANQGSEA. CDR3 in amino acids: CSGGLSSYEQYF. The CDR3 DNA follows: TGCAGCGGAGGACTCAGCTCCTACGAGCAGTACTTC.

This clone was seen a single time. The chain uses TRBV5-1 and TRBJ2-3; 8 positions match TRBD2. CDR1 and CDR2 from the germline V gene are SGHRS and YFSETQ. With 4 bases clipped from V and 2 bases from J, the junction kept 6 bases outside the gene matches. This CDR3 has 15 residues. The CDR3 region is CASSESGGTTDTQYF. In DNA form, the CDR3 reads TGCGCCAGCAGCGAGAGCGGGGGCACCACAGATACGCAGTATTTT.

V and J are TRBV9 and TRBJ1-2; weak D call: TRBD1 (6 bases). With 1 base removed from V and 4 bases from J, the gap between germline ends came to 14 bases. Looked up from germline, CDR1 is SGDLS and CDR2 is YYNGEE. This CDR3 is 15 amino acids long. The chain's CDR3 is CASSVLGHPFYGYTF. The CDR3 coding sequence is TGTGCCAGCAGCGTACTGGGACATCCGTTCTATGGCTACACCTTC.

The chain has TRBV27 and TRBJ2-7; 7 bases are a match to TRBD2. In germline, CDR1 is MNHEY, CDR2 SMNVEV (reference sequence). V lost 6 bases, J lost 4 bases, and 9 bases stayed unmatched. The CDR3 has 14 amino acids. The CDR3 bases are TGTGCCAGCAGCCCGGCCGGGACTAATTACGAGCAGTACTTC. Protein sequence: CASSPAGTNYEQYF.

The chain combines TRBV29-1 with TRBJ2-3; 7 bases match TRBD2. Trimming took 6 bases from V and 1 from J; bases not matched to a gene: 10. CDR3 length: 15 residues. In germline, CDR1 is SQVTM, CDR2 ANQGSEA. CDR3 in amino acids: CSVGGRGVGTDTQYF. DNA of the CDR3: TGCAGCGTGGGGGGGAGGGGAGTAGGCACAGATACGCAGTATTTT.

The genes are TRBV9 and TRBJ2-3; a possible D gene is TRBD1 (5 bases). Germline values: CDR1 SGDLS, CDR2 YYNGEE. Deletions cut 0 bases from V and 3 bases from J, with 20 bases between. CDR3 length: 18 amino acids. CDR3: CASSVGGRTVIGTDTQYF. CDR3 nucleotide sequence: TGTGCCAGCAGCGTAGGGGGCAGAACTGTGATAGGTACAGATACGCAGTATTTT.

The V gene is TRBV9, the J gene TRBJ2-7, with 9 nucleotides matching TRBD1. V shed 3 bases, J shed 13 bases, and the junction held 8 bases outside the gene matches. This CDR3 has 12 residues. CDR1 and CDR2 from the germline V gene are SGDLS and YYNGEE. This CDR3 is CASSDRGPPLYF. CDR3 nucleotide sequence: TGTGCCAGCAGCGACAGGGGGCCTCCTCTATACTTC.

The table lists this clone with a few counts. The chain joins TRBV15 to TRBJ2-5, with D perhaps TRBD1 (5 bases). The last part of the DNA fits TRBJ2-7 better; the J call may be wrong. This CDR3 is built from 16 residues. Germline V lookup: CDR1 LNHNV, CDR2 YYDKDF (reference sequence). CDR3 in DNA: TGTGCCACCAGCAGAGATCAGCAGGGTACATCCTACGAGCAGTACTTC. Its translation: CATSRDQQGTSYEQYF.

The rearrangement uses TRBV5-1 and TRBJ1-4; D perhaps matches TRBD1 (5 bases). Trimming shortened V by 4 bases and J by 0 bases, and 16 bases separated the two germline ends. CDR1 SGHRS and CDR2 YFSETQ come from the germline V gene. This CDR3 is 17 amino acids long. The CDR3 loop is CASSPGGRDTTNEKLFF. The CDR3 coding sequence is TGCGCCAGCAGCCCGGGAGGCAGGGATACAACTAATGAAAAACTGTTTTTT.

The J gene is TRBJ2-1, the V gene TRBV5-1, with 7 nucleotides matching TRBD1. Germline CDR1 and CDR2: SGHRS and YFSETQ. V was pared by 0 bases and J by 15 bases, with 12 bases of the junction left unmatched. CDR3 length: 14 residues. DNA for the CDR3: TGCGCCAGCAGCTTGGTTGGGACAGCGAGCCGTCGGTTCTTC. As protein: CASSLVGTASRRFF. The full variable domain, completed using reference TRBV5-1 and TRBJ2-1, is KAGVTQTPRYLIKTRGQQVTLSCSPISGHRSVSWYQQTPGQGLQFLFEYFSETQRNKGNFPGRFSGRQFSNSRSEMNVSTLELGDSALYLCASSLVGTASRRFFGPGTRLTVL.

DNA of the CDR3: TGCGCCAGCCATGACGGTCGACCGGGTTCACCCCTCCACTTT. As protein: CASHDGRPGSPLHF. The chain joins TRBV10-2 to TRBJ1-6; unclear D gene. Trimming took 8 bases from V and 9 from J, leaving 17 bases between them. The CDR3 is made up of 14 amino acids. Germline CDR1 reads WSHSY; CDR2 reads SAAADI.

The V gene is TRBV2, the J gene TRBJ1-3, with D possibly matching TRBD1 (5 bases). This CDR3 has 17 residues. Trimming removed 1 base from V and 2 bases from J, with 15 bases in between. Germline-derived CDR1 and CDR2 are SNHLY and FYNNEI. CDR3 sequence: CASSEGAGKIPGNTIYF. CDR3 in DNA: TGTGCCAGCAGTGAAGGGGCAGGGAAGATCCCTGGAAACACCATATATTTT.

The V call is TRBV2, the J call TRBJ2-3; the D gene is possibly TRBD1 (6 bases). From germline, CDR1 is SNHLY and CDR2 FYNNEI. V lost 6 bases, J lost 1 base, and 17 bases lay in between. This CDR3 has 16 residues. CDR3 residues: CASSDLIRGGTDTQYF. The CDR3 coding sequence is TGTGCCAGCAGCGACCTGATCAGGGGAGGCACAGATACGCAGTATTTT.

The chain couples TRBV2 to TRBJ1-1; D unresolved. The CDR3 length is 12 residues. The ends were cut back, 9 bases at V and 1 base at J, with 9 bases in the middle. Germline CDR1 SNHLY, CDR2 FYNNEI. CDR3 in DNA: TGTGCCAGACTATTGGAGAACACTGAAGCTTTCTTT. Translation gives CARLLENTEAFF.